Listed below are T cell receptor beta chains from one sample, sequenced in a study of prognosis after radiotherapy for stage I lung cancer. TCRdb re-derived calls from the multiplex PCR reads in MiXCR, one entry per CDR3 protein. The sample shows around 31,000 distinct CDR3 sequences, under 60% of them seen only once. The material was PBMCs, obtained before or after stereotactic body radiation therapy (not recorded which). These receptors were obtained from a donor of 50 years or more with non-small cell lung cancer. Both conserved end residues are part of each CDR3. Fields, in order: V gene, clone size, D gene, J gene, CDR3 DNA, CDR3 protein. The D gene is left open where the match is weak. Not every row has a clone size; where given, it reads once, few, many or a size class.

>TRBV19|many|NA|TRBJ1-2
TGTGCCAGTACCGGACAGATCATAGTTGGCTACACCTTC
CASTGQIIVGYTF
>TRBV19|many|NA|TRBJ2-1
TGTGCCAGTAGTAAAGACGGTCCTCGAGGCGTTTTTAATGAGCAGTTCTTC
CASSKDGPRGVFNEQFF
>TRBV5-1|once|NA|TRBJ2-2
TGCGCCAGCAGCTTATCGGGAGTAGACACCTGGGACCTGTTTTTT
CASSLSGVDTWDLFF
>TRBV12-3/TRBV12-4|many|NA|TRBJ2-3
TGTGCCAGCAGTTTAAGCGCAGCCGGACTGCATACGCAGTATTTT
CASSLSAAGLHTQYF
>TRBV9|many|NA|TRBJ1-6
TGTGCCAGCAGCTCAGCCCTTGACAGCTTCCTCCACTTT
CASSSALDSFLHF
>TRBV18|many|TRBD1|TRBJ2-5
TGTGCCAGCTCACCGTTCCGGGACAGGGTAAAAACCCAGTACTTC
CASSPFRDRVKTQYF
>TRBV28|once|TRBD2|TRBJ2-5
TGTGCCAGCAGGCGACTAGCGGGAGCCGTGTTGGGAGAGACCCAGTACTTC
CASRRLAGAVLGETQYF
>TRBV11-2|NA|NA|TRBJ2-3
TGTGCCAGCAGTTCCTCCCAGGGCACAGATACGCAGTATTTT
CASSSSQGTDTQYF
>TRBV19|many|TRBD1|TRBJ1-2
TGTGCCACCTCCCGGGACAGTAACTATGGCTACACCTTC
CATSRDSNYGYTF
>TRBV29-1|NA|TRBD1|TRBJ1-2
TGCAGCGCCGTGGGCAGGGGGGAAGGCTACACCTTC
CSAVGRGEGYTF
>TRBV6-1|NA|TRBD2|TRBJ2-6
TGTGCCAGCAGTACGTCAGCGGGGGCAATGGCTGGGGCCAACCTCCTGACTTTC
CASSTSAGAMAGANLLTF
>TRBV25-1|NA|TRBD2|TRBJ2-1
TGTGACAGCAGTGGGACTAGCGGTAGACGGAATGAGCAGTTATTC
CDSSGTSGRRNEQLF
>TRBV19|NA|TRBD1|TRBJ1-1
TGTGCCAGTATCCTACAGGGGGGTAACACTGAAGCTTTCTTT
CASILQGGNTEAFF
>TRBV6-9|NA|NA|TRBJ2-7
TGTGCCAGCATTTACTCCGAGATTGAACAGGTGAACGAGCGGTACTTC
CASIYSEIEQVNERYF
>TRBV27|NA|NA|TRBJ1-2
TGTGCCAGCAGGGATGACGATGGGGTGGGTGGCTACACCTTC
CASRDDDGVGGYTF
>TRBV4-1|many|NA|TRBJ2-4
TGCGCCAGCAGCCAGACCGGACTAGCCAAAAACATTCAGTACTTC
CASSQTGLAKNIQYF
>TRBV6-1|medium-sized|TRBD1|TRBJ2-7
TGTGCCAGCAGACCGGGACAGGGGGCATTCTCCTACGAGCAGTACTTC
CASRPGQGAFSYEQYF
>TRBV7-8|NA|NA|TRBJ2-2
TGTGCCAGCAGCCTTAACGTCGGCACCTGGGAGCTGTTTTTT
CASSLNVGTWELFF
>TRBV11-3|medium-sized|NA|TRBJ1-3
TGTGCCAGCAGCTTATCAAGTACCCACTCTGGAAACACCATATATTTT
CASSLSSTHSGNTIYF
>TRBV6-2/TRBV6-3|NA|NA|TRBJ1-1
TGTGCCAGCAGTTCCATCGGGCAGGCTGAAGCTTTCTTT
CASSSIGQAEAFF
>TRBV24-1|NA|TRBD1|TRBJ2-2
TGTGCCACCAGGTCGACAGGGGGCTCCTTCGGGGAGCTGTTTTTT
CATRSTGGSFGELFF
>TRBV18|many|NA|TRBJ1-1
TGTGCCAGCTCACCGGGGACCAACACTGAAGCTTTCTTT
CASSPGTNTEAFF
>TRBV6-2/TRBV6-3|once|TRBD2|TRBJ2-2
TGTGCCAGCAGTTTTGGACTAGCGGGTCTCAACACCGGTGAGCTGTTTTTT
CASSFGLAGLNTGELFF
>TRBV20-1|many|NA|TRBJ2-7
TGCAGCGGGACGCCTGCCTACGAGCAGTACTTC
CSGTPAYEQYF
>TRBV20-1|many|TRBD2|TRBJ2-5
TGCAGTGCTAGTAGGGTTCCGGGCGGGAGGGGCCAAGAGACCCAGTACTTC
CSASRVPGGRGQETQYF
>TRBV5-5|many|TRBD1|TRBJ1-1
TGTGCCAGCAGCTATGGACAGGGTCACACTGAAGCTTTCTTT
CASSYGQGHTEAFF
>TRBV11-3|NA|NA|TRBJ2-7
TGTGCCAGCAGCTCCCGGGGTATCTCCTACGAGCAGTACTTC
CASSSRGISYEQYF
>TRBV19|NA|TRBD2|TRBJ2-1
TGTGCCAGTAGTATATCTAGCGGGAACGCCTACAATGAGCAGTTCTTC
CASSISSGNAYNEQFF
>TRBV20-1|once|NA|TRBJ2-7
TGCAGTGCCCAAGGAGTATTCCCCCCCTACGAGCAGTACTTC
CSAQGVFPPYEQYF
>TRBV6-2/TRBV6-3|NA|NA|TRBJ2-2
TGTGCCAGCAGTGAACTCCTGGCTGGGGGCTGGGCGAACACCGGGGATCTGTTTTTT
CASSELLAGGWANTGDLFF
>TRBV7-2|once|NA|TRBJ1-2
TGTGCCAGCAGCTTTACGGACAGTGGGCATGGCTACACCTTC
CASSFTDSGHGYTF
>TRBV7-9|NA|NA|TRBJ2-3
TGTGCCAGCAGCTTAAGCAGTGCCGGGGCAGATACGCAGTATTTT
CASSLSSAGADTQYF